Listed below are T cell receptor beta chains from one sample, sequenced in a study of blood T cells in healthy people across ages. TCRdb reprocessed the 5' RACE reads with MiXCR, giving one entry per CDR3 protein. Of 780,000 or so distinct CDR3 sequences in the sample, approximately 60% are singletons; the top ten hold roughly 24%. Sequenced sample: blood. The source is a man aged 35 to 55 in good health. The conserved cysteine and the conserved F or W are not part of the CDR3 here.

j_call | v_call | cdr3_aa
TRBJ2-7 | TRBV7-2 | ASSHGLVNEQY
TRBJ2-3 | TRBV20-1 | SAEIPTSLIADTQY
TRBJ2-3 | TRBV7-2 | ASSPQSEGTQY
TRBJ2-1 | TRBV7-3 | ASSLIASGEQF
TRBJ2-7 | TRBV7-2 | ASSLVGGWGSNEQY
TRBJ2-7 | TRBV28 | ASSTAEQGPQY
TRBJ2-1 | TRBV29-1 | SGRQGAGEQF
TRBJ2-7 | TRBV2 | ASSLADELAEQY
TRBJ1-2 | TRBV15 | ATSRGDGPYGYT
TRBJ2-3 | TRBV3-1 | ASSKGVEGTQY
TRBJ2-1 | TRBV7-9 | ASTTTEVDEQF
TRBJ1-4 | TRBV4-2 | ASSQDGGRTNEKLF
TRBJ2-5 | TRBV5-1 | ACSPRTLPETQY
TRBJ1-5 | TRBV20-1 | SATPGQGRSYQPQH
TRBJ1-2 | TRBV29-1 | SPSLQGRSNRGYT
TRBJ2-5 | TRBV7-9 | ASSLAIARETQY
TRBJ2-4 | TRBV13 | ASSQTTGGAKNIQY
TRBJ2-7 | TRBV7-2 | ASSEGLAGMGSVDEQY
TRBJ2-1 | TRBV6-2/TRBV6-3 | ASGDAGAIEF
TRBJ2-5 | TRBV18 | ASSPEGWETQY
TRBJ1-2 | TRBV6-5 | ASSPEKGEAGYT
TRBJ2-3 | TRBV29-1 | SATSPEGQY
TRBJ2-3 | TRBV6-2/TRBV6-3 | ASAFTDTQY
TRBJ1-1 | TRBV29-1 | SVWNMNTEAF
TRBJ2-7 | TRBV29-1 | SVDASGSGNEQY
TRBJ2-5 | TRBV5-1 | ASSLVTGGLETQY
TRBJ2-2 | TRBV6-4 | ASSRDYNTGELF
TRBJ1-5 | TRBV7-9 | ASSLGEPRDGNQPQH
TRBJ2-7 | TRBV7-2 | ASSLGAGGDYEQY
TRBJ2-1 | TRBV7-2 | ASSLILAGDHNEQF
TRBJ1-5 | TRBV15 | ATSRDIINQPQH
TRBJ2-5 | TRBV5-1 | ASSLGSSGETQY
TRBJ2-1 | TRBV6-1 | ASSEYNGPPSAEQF
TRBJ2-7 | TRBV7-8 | ASSLDPSNDNEQY
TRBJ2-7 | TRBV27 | ASSPRQGARYYEQY
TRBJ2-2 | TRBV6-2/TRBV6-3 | ASRRSTGELF
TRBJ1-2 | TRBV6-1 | ASSPVQGQTTNYGYT
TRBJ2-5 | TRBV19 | ASSPYSRETQY
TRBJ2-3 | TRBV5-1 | ASSFTGSSTDTQY
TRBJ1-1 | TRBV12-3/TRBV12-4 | ASRLTGGWTEAF
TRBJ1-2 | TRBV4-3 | ASSQDRDTYNYGYT
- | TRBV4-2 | ASSQDPGTSDYEQY
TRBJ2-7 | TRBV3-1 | ASSQDWGQGAEEQY
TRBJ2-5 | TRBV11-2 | ASSLEMTTQLAQY
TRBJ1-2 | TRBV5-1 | ASSLERQGLDGYT
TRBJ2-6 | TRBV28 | ATSGLANGANVLT
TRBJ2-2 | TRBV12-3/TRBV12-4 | ASGDSELPGELF
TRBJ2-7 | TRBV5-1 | ASSRAGEGYEQY
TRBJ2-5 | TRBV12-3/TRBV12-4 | ASTLVGVGGQGRETQY
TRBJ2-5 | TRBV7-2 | ASSLDPGGETQY
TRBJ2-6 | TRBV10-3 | AIGLRNSGANVLT
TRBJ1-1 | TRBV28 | ASSLESGWGNTEAF
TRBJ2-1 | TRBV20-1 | SARDSTGTSRVDEQF
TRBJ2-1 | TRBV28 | ASRPGLAGRNNEQF
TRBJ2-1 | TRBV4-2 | ASSQVVAGEGNEQF
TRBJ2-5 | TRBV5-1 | ASSLLRAAQETQY
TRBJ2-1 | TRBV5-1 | ASSLESGNSNEQF